The 2 T cell receptor beta chains below come from one sample, sequenced in a study of STAT5B mutations in CD4+ large granular lymphocyte leukemia. Generated by immunoSEQ multiplex PCR, the TCRdb table keeps only in-frame clones and is missing some. The sample has approximately 31,000 clones; around 67% are singletons. Source material: CD4+ T cells from blood buffy coats. These receptors came from a human donor in good health.

The rearrangement links TRBV7-2 to TRBJ1-4; D ambiguous. From germline, CDR1 is SGHTA and CDR2 FQGNSA. Trimming pared 1 base from V and 7 bases from J, leaving 7 bases between. CDR3 length equals 13 residues. The CDR3 protein is CASSLVFAEKLFF. The CDR3 region has the DNA TGTGCCAGCAGCTTAGTCTTTGCTGAAAAACTGTTTTTT.

This chain links TRBV19 with TRBJ1-6; 9 bases fit TRBD1. The CDR3 length is 14 residues. Per germline, CDR1 LNHDA and CDR2 SQIVND (reference sequence). Trimming at V came to 5 bases and at J to 7 bases, leaving 3 bases not matched to a gene. The CDR3 region is CASSETGGNSPLHF. In DNA form, the CDR3 reads TGTGCCAGTAGTGAGACAGGGGGGAATTCACCCCTCCACTTT. Looking up the rest from reference TRBV19 and TRBJ1-6 gives the full variable domain: DGGITQSPKYLFRKEGQNVTLSCEQNLNHDAMYWYRQDPGQGLRLIYYSQIVNDFQKGDIAEGYSVSREKKESFPLTVTSAQKNPTAFYLCASSETGGNSPLHFGNGTRLTVT.